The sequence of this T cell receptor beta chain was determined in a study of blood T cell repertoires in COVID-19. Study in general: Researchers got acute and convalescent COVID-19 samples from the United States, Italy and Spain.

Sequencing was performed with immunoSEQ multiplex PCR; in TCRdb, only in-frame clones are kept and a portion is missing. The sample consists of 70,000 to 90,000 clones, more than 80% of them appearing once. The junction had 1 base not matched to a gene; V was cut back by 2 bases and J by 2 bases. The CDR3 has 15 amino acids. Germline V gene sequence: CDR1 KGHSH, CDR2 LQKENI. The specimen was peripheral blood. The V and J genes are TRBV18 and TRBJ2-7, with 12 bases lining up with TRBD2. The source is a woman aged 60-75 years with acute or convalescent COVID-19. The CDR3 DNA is TGTGCCAGCTCACCAGGACTAGCGGGGACCTACGAGCAGTACTTC. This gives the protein CASSPGLAGTYEQYF.